These 11 T cell receptor beta chains share one sample of origin, sequenced in a study of cytomegalovirus exposure and HLA in healthy donors. The PCR had 60 Vbeta and 13 Jbeta primers. Only in-frame clones appear in the TCRdb table, and some are missing; sequencing was by immunoSEQ multiplex PCR. The sample shows 130,000 or so clones, 77% of them seen only once. What was sequenced was PBMCs. These receptors were collected from a female donor in good health and CMV-seronegative.

This rearrangement joins TRBV7-8 to TRBJ1-2; unclear D gene. Germline assignment: CDR1 SGHVS and CDR2 FQNEAQ. The V gene lost 0 bases and the J gene lost 6 bases, with 20 bases spanning the gap. CDR3 size: 17 residues. The CDR3, as DNA: TGTGCCAGCAGCTTAGCGGTAGGGAGAATCTTATTGAATGGCTACACCTTC. Translating gives CASSLAVGRILLNGYTF.

The V call is TRBV6-5, the J call TRBJ2-1; no definite D call. This CDR3 spans 12 amino acids. From germline, CDR1 is MNHEY and CDR2 SVGAGI. Trimming removed 6 bases from V and 7 bases from J, with 10 bases in between. CDR3 sequence (DNA): TGTGCCAGCAGCCACTCTAGAAATGAGCAGTTCTTC. Translated: CASSHSRNEQFF.

This clone was counted between two and nine times. This chain links TRBV10-1 with TRBJ1-1, with 8 bases matching TRBD1. Trimming at V came to 3 bases and at J to 6 bases, leaving 6 bases not matched to a gene. The CDR3 has 14 residues. Germline V lookup: CDR1 WNHNN, CDR2 SYGVQD (reference sequence). The CDR3 reads CASSDTQGASEAFF. The DNA of the CDR3 is TGCGCCAGCAGTGATACGCAGGGGGCCTCTGAAGCTTTCTTT.

V usage is TRBV15 and J usage is TRBJ2-1, with 16 bases fitting TRBD2. V shed 2 bases, J shed 6 bases, and the junction held 10 bases outside the gene matches. There are 19 residues in the CDR3. Germline V lookup: CDR1 LNHNV, CDR2 YYDKDF (reference sequence). This CDR3 is CATSRRGTSGGAWGNEQFF. The CDR3 DNA is TGTGCCACCAGCAGACGCGGGACTAGCGGGGGGGCCTGGGGCAATGAGCAGTTCTTC. Filled out from reference TRBV15 and TRBJ2-1, the complete variable domain reads DAMVIQNPRYQVTQFGKPVTLSCSQTLNHNVMYWYQQKSSQAPKLLFHYYDKDFNNEADTPDNFQSRRPNTSFCFLDIRSPGLGDTAMYLCATSRRGTSGGAWGNEQFFGPGTRLTVL.

The V call is TRBV18, the J call TRBJ1-5, with D possibly TRBD1 on 6 matching bases. Germline V gene sequence: CDR1 KGHSH, CDR2 LQKENI. The CDR3 length is 14 residues. V was trimmed by 5 bases and J by 1 base, leaving 9 bases between them. The CDR3 DNA sequence: TGTGCCAGCTCATCCGGACAGAGCAATCAGCCCCAGCATTTT. Its protein is CASSSGQSNQPQHF. Full variable domain (missing parts from reference TRBV18 and TRBJ1-5): NAGVMQNPRHLVRRRGQEARLRCSPMKGHSHVYWYRQLPEEGLKFMVYLQKENIIDESGMPKERFSAEFPKEGPSILRIQQVVRGDSAAYFCASSSGQSNQPQHFGDGTRLSIL.

The chain couples TRBV19 to TRBJ2-3, with 13 bases that match TRBD2. The CDR3 runs to 17 residues. The germline V gene has CDR1 LNHDA and CDR2 SQIVND (reference sequence). V was clipped by 7 bases and J by 5 bases; unmatched bases: 12. In DNA form, the CDR3 reads TGTGCCAGTACCCGTGGACTAGCGGGGGCCGCGGGAGATACGCAGTATTTT. Amino acid sequence: CASTRGLAGAAGDTQYF.

The chain joins TRBV28 to TRBJ2-7; D possibly corresponds to TRBD2 (5 bases). Germline CDR1 reads MDHEN; CDR2 reads SYDVKM. The CDR3 is 15 amino acids. V was clipped by 3 bases and J by 3 bases, with 15 bases between them. CDR3 in DNA: TGTGCCAGCAGTTTTGGAGGCGCAACTAGCTACGAGCAGTACTTC. This gives the protein CASSFGGATSYEQYF.

The chain links TRBV5-1 to TRBJ2-7, with D perhaps matching TRBD1 (6 bases). The V end lost 4 bases, the J end lost 3 bases, and 17 bases lay between the germline ends. The CDR3 covers 15 residues. Germline assignment: CDR1 SGHRS and CDR2 YFSETQ. The CDR3 loop reads CASSEATGGLYEQYF. The CDR3 DNA reads as TGCGCCAGCAGCGAGGCGACAGGCGGCCTCTACGAGCAGTACTTC.

V gene TRBV28 combines with J gene TRBJ2-3, with D unresolved. CDR3 size: 14 residues. CDR1 and CDR2 from the germline V gene are MDHEN and SYDVKM. V was shortened by 4 bases and J by 0 bases, with 8 bases between the two germline ends. This CDR3 reads CASSSPQSTDTQYF. Here the CDR3 DNA reads TGTGCCAGCAGTTCCCCGCAGAGCACAGATACGCAGTATTTT.

This chain uses TRBV6-4 with TRBJ1-1, with a weak D call TRBD1 (5 bases). The CDR3 has 15 amino acids. Germline-derived CDR1 and CDR2 are MRHNA and SNTAGT. V gave up 4 bases and J gave up 0 bases, with 12 bases separating them. CDR3 DNA sequence: TGTGCCAGCAGTGGCAGAGCGGGGCTGAACACTGAAGCTTTCTTT. Translation: CASSGRAGLNTEAFF.

The CDR3 is CASSFIRDSAPYSNQPQHF. CDR3 DNA: TGTGCCAGCAGCTTCATCCGGGACAGTGCCCCTTATAGCAATCAGCCCCAGCATTTT. This chain uses TRBV7-9 with TRBJ1-5; 7 bases are shared with TRBD1. Unmatched junction bases numbered 14, after V lost 3 bases and J lost 0 bases. The CDR3 totals 19 residues. Germline CDR1 is SEHNR and CDR2 is FQNEAQ (reference sequence).